The 5 T cell receptor beta chains below all came from one sample that was sequenced in a study of breast tumors, draining lymph nodes, adjacent tissues. Axillary draining lymph nodes of breast cancer patients supplied the node samples. TCRdb processed the multiplex PCR reads anew with MiXCR; each CDR3 protein has one entry. The sample carries 250,000 or so distinct CDR3 sequences, more than 30% recorded once. Sequencing was carried out using axillary lymph node tissue. The receptors shown here come from a female donor with breast cancer. Some clones in this sample may be carry-over from other donors' samples.

V is TRBV9 and J is TRBJ1-1, with D hard to call. V was cut by 0 bases and J by 1 base, with 4 bases left in between. CDR1 SGDLS and CDR2 YYNGEE come from the germline V gene. The CDR3 has 13 residues. CDR3 nucleotide sequence: TGTGCCAGCAGCGTAGGATCGAACACTGAAGCTTTCTTT. This gives the protein CASSVGSNTEAFF. Together with reference TRBV9 and TRBJ1-1, the CDR3 gives the full variable domain: DSGVTQTPKHLITATGQRVTLRCSPRSGDLSVYWYQQSLDQGLQFLIQYYNGEERAKGNILERFSAQQFPDLHSELNLSSLELGDSALYFCASSVGSNTEAFFGQGTRLTVV.

The gene calls are TRBV12-3 or TRBV12-4 and TRBJ2-5; D remains ambiguous. CDR3 size: 13 residues. Trimming removed 5 bases at V and 4 bases at J, with 11 bases between. In nucleotides, the CDR3 is TGTGCCAGCAGTCGTGGTAGGGCAGAGACCCAGTACTTC. It specifies CASSRGRAETQYF.

Notes on this clonotype: A read error may account for a junction end that differs from germline. This sequence joins TRBV2 and TRBJ1-5; D is undetermined. The CDR3 is made up of 14 amino acids. Germline assignment: CDR1 SNHLY and CDR2 FYNNEI. The CDR3 coding sequence is TGTGCCAGCTTTGGTTCGGCGGTGCAATCAGCCCAGCACTTT. Its translation: CASFGSAVQSAQHF.

This clonotype was detected a few times. A single base separates this from a much larger clone, so it may be a read error. The chain employs TRBV20-1 and TRBJ2-1, with TRBD2 matching over 11 bases. The CDR3 has 14 residues. Germline CDR1 DFQATT, CDR2 SNEGSKA (reference sequence). CDR3 in DNA: TGCAGTGCTACTACTAGCGGGAGAAACAATGAGCAGTCCTTC. Its translation is CSATTSGRNNEQSF.

The chain has TRBV7-9 and TRBJ2-5; 16 nucleotides align to TRBD2. The CDR3 totals 17 residues. The germline gives CDR1 SEHNR, CDR2 FQNEAQ (reference sequence). V shed 8 bases, J shed 9 bases, and the junction held 15 bases outside the gene matches. This CDR3 is CASGSGLAGGWGEPQYF. The CDR3 nucleotides are TGTGCCAGCGGCTCGGGACTAGCGGGAGGGTGGGGGGAGCCCCAGTACTTC. The full variable domain, its missing parts supplied by reference TRBV7-9 and TRBJ2-5, is DTGVSQNPRHKITKRGQNVTFRCDPISEHNRLYWYRQTLGQGPEFLTYFQNEAQLEKSRLLSDRFSAERPKGSFSTLEIQRTEQGDSAMYLCASGSGLAGGWGEPQYFGPGTRLLVL.